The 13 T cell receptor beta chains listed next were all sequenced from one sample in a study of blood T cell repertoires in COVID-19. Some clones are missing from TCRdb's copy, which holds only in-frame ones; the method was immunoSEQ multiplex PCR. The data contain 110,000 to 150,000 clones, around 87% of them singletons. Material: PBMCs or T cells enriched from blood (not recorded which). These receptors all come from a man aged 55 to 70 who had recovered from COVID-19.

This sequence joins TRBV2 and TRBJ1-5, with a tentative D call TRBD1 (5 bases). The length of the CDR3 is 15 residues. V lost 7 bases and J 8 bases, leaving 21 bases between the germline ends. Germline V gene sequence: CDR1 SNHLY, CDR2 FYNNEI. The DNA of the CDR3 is TGTGCCAGCACCTTGACGGGGGACTTTAGGGAGCCCCAGCATTTT. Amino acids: CASTLTGDFREPQHF.

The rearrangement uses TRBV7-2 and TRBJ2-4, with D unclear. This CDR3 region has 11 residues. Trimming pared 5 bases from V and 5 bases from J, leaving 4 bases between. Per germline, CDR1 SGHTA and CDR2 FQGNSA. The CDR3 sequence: CASSLQNIQYF. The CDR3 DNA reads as TGTGCCAGCAGCCTACAAAACATTCAGTACTTC.

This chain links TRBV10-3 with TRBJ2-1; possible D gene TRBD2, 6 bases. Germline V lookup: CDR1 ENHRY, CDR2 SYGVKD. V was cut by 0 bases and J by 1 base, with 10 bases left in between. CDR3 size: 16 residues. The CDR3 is CAISESTGDSYNEQFF. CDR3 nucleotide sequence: TGTGCCATCAGTGAGTCGACGGGAGATTCCTACAATGAGCAGTTCTTC.

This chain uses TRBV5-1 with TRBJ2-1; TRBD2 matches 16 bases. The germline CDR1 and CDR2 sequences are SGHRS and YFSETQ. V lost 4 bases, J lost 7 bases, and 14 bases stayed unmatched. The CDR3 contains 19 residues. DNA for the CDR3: TGCGCCAGCAGCACAGGATCCGGGACTAGCGGGGGGGCGGCTAATGAGCAGTTCTTC. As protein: CASSTGSGTSGGAANEQFF.

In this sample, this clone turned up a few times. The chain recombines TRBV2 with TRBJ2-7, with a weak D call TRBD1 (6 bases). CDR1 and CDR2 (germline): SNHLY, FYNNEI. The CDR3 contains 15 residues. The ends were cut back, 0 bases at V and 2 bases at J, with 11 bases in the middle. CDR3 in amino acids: CASSEARSGAYEQYF. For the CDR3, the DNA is TGTGCCAGCAGTGAAGCGCGCTCAGGGGCCTACGAGCAGTACTTC.

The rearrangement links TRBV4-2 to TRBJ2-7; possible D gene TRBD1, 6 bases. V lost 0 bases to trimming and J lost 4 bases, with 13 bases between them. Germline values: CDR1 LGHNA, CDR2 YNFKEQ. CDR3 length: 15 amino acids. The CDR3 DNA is TGTGCCAGCAGCCAAGACTACAGGGATGCTTACGAGCAGTACTTC. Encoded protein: CASSQDYRDAYEQYF.

This chain's CDR3 is CASSPMPSGAAADTQYF. The CDR3 DNA is TGTGCCAGCAGCCCAATGCCTAGCGGGGCGGCGGCAGATACGCAGTATTTT. The rearrangement joins TRBV4-2 to TRBJ2-3; 9 bases are shared with TRBD2. The CDR3 runs 17 residues. V lost 4 bases and J lost 4; bases outside the gene matches: 12. Germline assignment: CDR1 LGHNA and CDR2 YNFKEQ.

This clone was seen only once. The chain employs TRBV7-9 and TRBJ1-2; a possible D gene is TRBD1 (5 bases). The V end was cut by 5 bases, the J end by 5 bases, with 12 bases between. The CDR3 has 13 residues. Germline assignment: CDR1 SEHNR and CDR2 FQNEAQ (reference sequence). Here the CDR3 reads CASSPGPRYGYTF. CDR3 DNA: TGTGCCAGCAGCCCAGGGCCGCGATATGGCTACACCTTC.

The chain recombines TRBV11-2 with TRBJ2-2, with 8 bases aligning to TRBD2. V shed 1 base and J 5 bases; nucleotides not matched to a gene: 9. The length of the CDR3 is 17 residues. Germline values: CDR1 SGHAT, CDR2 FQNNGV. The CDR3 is CASSLVTAGGWTGELFF. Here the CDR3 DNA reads TGTGCCAGCAGCTTAGTCACCGCGGGGGGTTGGACCGGGGAGCTGTTTTTT.

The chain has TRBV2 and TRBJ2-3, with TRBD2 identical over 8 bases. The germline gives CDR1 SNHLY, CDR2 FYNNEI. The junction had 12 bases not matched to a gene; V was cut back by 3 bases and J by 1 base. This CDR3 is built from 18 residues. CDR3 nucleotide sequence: TGTGCCAGCAGTGAGGGGACGGCTAGCGGGTGGGGCACAGATACGCAGTATTTT. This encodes CASSEGTASGWGTDTQYF.

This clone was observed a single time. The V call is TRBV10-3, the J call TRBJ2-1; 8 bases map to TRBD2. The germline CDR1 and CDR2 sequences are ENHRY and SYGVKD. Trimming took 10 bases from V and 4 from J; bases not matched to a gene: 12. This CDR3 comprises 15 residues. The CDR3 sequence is CATRAPGGPYNEQFF. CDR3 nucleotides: TGTGCCACCCGCGCCCCGGGGGGGCCATACAATGAGCAGTTCTTC.

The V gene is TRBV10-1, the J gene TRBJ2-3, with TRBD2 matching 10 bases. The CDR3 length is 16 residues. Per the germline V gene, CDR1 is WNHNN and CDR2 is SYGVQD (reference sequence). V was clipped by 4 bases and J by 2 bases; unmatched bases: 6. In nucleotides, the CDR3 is TGCGCCAGCAGTGGCACACTAGCGGGGTCCACAGATACGCAGTATTTT. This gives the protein CASSGTLAGSTDTQYF.

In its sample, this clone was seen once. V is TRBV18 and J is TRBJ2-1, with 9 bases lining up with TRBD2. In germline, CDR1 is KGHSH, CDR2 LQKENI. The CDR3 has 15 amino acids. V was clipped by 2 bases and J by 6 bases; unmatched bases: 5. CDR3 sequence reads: CASSPVRGGANEQFF. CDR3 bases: TGTGCCAGCTCACCAGTCCGCGGGGGGGCCAATGAGCAGTTCTTC. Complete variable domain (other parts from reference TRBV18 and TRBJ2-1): NAGVMQNPRHLVRRRGQEARLRCSPMKGHSHVYWYRQLPEEGLKFMVYLQKENIIDESGMPKERFSAEFPKEGPSILRIQQVVRGDSAAYFCASSPVRGGANEQFFGPGTRLTVL.